This T cell receptor (beta chain) appears in the sequencing data of a study of T cell responses to AZD1222 COVID-19 vaccine. Worth noting for this clone: Its target is unknown.

The repertoire was sequenced with immunoSEQ multiplex PCR; TCRdb's copy has only in-frame clones and lacks some. The sample lists about 140,000 clones; 85% were seen once. Study-level results: CD4 TCRs covered the whole spike, strongest at regions 160-218 and 743-854. Donors in the cohort were predominantly white British and more often female, and clonal diversity was possibly underestimated. No repertoire was sampled before or during the peak T cell response, only after it. Elevations in Spike-specific TCR breadth and depth followed administration of two AZD1222 doses.

The sample consisted of peripheral blood, taken 28 days after the second dose of the MenACWY control vaccine. The sequence was collected from an adult who received the MenACWY meningococcal vaccine as a control.

CDR3 nucleotide sequence: TGTGCCAGCAGCTATAGGGGGAACACTGAAGCTTTCTTT. It is translated as CASSYRGNTEAFF. This chain connects TRBV2 to TRBJ1-1, with D possibly matching TRBD1 (5 bases). With 6 bases removed from V and 1 base from J, the gap between germline ends came to 9 bases. The length of the CDR3 is 13 residues. Germline CDR1 SNHLY, CDR2 FYNNEI.